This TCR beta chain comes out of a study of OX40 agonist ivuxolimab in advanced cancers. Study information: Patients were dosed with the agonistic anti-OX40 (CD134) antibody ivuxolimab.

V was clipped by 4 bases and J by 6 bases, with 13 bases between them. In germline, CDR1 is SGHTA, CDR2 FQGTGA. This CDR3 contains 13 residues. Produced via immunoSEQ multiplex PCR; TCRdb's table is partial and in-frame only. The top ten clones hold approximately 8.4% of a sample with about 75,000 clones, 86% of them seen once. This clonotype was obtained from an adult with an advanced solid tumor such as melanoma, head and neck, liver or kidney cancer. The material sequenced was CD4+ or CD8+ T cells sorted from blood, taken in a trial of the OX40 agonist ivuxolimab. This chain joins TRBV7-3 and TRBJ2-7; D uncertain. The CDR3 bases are TGTGCCAGCAGCTCCGGTTTAATGCGCGAGCAGTACTTC. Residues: CASSSGLMREQYF. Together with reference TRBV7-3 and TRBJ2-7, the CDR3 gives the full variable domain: GAGVSQTPSNKVTEKGKYVELRCDPISGHTALYWYRQSLGQGPEFLIYFQGTGAADDSGLPNDRFFAVRPEGSVSTLKIQRTERGDSAVYLCASSSGLMREQYFGPGTRLTVT.